This T cell receptor beta chain was recovered during a study of shared clonotypes between healthy human individuals. Per the germline V gene, CDR1 is MNHEY and CDR2 is SMNVEV (reference sequence). V gave up 6 bases and J gave up 1 base; unmatched junction bases: 5. The CDR3 has 15 amino acids. Some clones are missing from TCRdb's copy, which holds only in-frame ones; the method was immunoSEQ multiplex PCR. The sample holds around 990,000 clones, 60% to 85% seen once. Within Nashville, Tennessee resided all donors, each a Caucasian adult. The sample was memory CD4+ T cells from PBMCs. Subset defined: CD45RA-negative fraction. The clonotype originates from a man aged 18 to 29 in good health. Some clones in this sample may be carry-over from other donors' samples. The rearrangement uses TRBV27 and TRBJ1-5; 8 bases line up with TRBD1. CDR3 nucleotide sequence: TGTGCCAGCAGAACCCACAGGGGGAGCAATCAGCCCCAGCATTTT. Protein: CASRTHRGSNQPQHF.